This T cell receptor (beta chain) was sequenced during a study of Ad26.COV2.S vaccination and SARS-CoV-2 variants. Whole-study findings and limits: The study found higher spike-specific TCR breadth in vaccine than placebo recipients.

Of note for this clone: The antigen is undetermined.

Specified treatment: some 20 received Ad26.COV2.S at low or high dose, single or two shots; several received placebo; per-sample allocation not given. Collection of the samples took place on day 63 after the first injection of vaccine or placebo. The sample came from a Boston adult aged 18-55 years. Sequencing was performed with immunoSEQ multiplex PCR; in TCRdb, only in-frame clones are kept and a portion is missing. The sample lists 350,000 to 450,000 clones, around 91% occurring once. The CDR3 is 16 amino acids. V trimming: 0 bases; J trimming: 4 bases; junction bases outside the gene matches: 4. Germline loops: CDR1 MNHEY, CDR2 SMNVEV (reference sequence).

The rearrangement uses TRBV27 and TRBJ2-3, with 10 nucleotides matching TRBD2. This specimen was peripheral blood, taken in a trial of Ad26.COV2.S vaccine versus placebo. This TCR was recovered from a person aged 18-60 years who received the Ad26.COV2.S COVID-19 vaccine or a placebo. The CDR3 region has the DNA TGTGCCAGCAGTTTATCAGGGGGACTAGCGTCAGATACGCAGTATTTT. Protein sequence: CASSLSGGLASDTQYF.